The rows below give T cell receptor beta chains drawn from one sample of a study of preoperative IRX-2 immunotherapy in early breast cancer. Data came from immunoSEQ multiplex PCR; TCRdb stores just in-frame clones and leaves some out. Among some 30,000 clones listed, 89% were seen once. The specimen was tumor tissue, collected after IRX-2 immunotherapy. These receptors were collected from a human donor with breast cancer. CDR3s include the opening cysteine and the closing phenylalanine or tryptophan. D genes are given only for firm matches. Only part of the rows carry a size: once, few, many, or a class if the clone is expanded.

cdr3_aa cdr3_nt clone_size j_call cdr3_length d_call v_call
CASSPPAAAITDTQYF TGTGCCAGCTCACCACCGGCAGCCGCAATCACAGATACGCAGTATTTT - TRBJ2-3 16 - TRBV18
CASSLVPGQGIYEQYF TGTGCCAGCAGTTTAGTCCCCGGACAGGGGATCTACGAGCAGTACTTC - TRBJ2-7 16 TRBD1 TRBV28
CASSLYLAGVSGELFF TGTGCCAGCAGCTTGTATCTAGCGGGAGTCTCCGGGGAGCTGTTTTTT - TRBJ2-2 16 TRBD2 TRBV11-3
CSVGWDSGRAVLNNEQFF TGCAGCGTTGGGTGGGATAGCGGGAGGGCCGTTCTGAACAATGAGCAGTTCTTC - TRBJ2-1 18 TRBD2 TRBV29-1
CASSRTSSQNQPQHF TGTGCCAGCAGCCGCACCTCGTCTCAGAATCAGCCCCAGCATTTT - TRBJ1-5 15 - TRBV28
CASSQRIPTGRGKDTQYF TGCGCCAGCAGTCAAAGGATTCCTACAGGGAGAGGGAAAGATACGCAGTATTTT - TRBJ2-3 18 - TRBV23-1
CAISEWGLGTGELFF TGTGCCATCAGTGAGTGGGGGCTGGGCACCGGGGAGCTGTTTTTT - TRBJ2-2 15 - TRBV10-3
CASRNPGQGNEKLFF TGTGCCAGTAGAAACCCGGGACAGGGGAATGAAAAACTGTTTTTT - TRBJ1-4 15 TRBD1 TRBV19
CASSLMAVGGRTDTQYF TGTGCCAGCAGCTTAATGGCAGTAGGTGGCCGCACAGATACGCAGTATTTT - TRBJ2-3 17 - TRBV7-6
CASAPGGGTDTQYF TGTGCCAGCGCCCCCGGGGGTGGCACAGATACGCAGTATTTT - TRBJ2-3 14 - TRBV6-9
CASSYRDRTYNEQFF TGTGCCAGCAGCTACCGGGACAGAACCTACAATGAGCAGTTCTTC - TRBJ2-1 15 TRBD1 TRBV6-8
CASRSTGVPDTQYF TGTGCCAGCAGATCTACAGGGGTGCCAGATACGCAGTATTTT once TRBJ2-3 14 TRBD1 TRBV6-8
CASSVHGGQETQYF TGTGCCAGCAGCGTACACGGAGGCCAAGAGACCCAGTACTTC - TRBJ2-5 14 - TRBV9
CASRAGTLRDYGYTF TGTGCCAGCAGGGCCGGGACACTGAGGGACTATGGCTACACCTTC - TRBJ1-2 15 - TRBV6-8
CASSLDRGQGTDTQYF TGTGCCAGCAGCTTAGACCGGGGGCAAGGGACAGATACGCAGTATTTT - TRBJ2-3 16 - TRBV11-3
CASSAGGDRLTYEQYF TGTGCCAGCAGCGCGGGTGGGGACAGACTCACCTACGAGCAGTACTTC - TRBJ2-7 16 TRBD1 TRBV7-8
CAWSVSRPSGYGYTF TGTGCCTGGAGTGTAAGTCGACCTTCGGGCTATGGCTACACCTTC - TRBJ1-2 15 - TRBV30
CASSDPPRDTQYF TGTGCCAGCAGTGACCCGCCACGGGATACGCAGTATTTT once TRBJ2-3 13 - TRBV6-8
CASSPPTGLGGPEAFF TGTGCCAGCAGCCCCCCTACGGGACTGGGAGGTCCTGAAGCTTTCTTT - TRBJ1-1 16 - TRBV7-6
CASSLQGMATNEKLFF TGTGCCAGCAGCTTACAGGGAATGGCTACTAATGAAAAACTGTTTTTT - TRBJ1-4 16 - TRBV7-8
CASSLDWTGGPTDTQYF TGTGCCAGCAGCTTAGATTGGACTGGGGGGCCCACAGATACGCAGTATTTT - TRBJ2-3 17 - TRBV11-3
CASSPSGQGADGYTF TGTGCCAGCAGTCCCTCCGGACAGGGGGCTGATGGCTACACCTTC - TRBJ1-2 15 TRBD1 TRBV28
CASSFSTSSYNEQFF TGTGCCAGCAGCTTCTCTACAAGCTCCTACAATGAGCAGTTCTTC - TRBJ2-1 15 - TRBV7-1
CASSRQGGMNTEAFF TGTGCCAGCAGCCGACAGGGGGGAATGAACACTGAAGCTTTCTTT - TRBJ1-1 15 TRBD1 TRBV11-3
CASSIWDTIYF TGTGCCAGTAGTATCTGGGACACCATATATTTT - TRBJ1-3 11 - TRBV19
CASSFDRVDYSPLHF TGTGCCAGCAGCTTTGACAGGGTGGATTATTCACCCCTCCACTTT - TRBJ1-6 15 TRBD1 TRBV11-3
CASTHGYSGGSNQPQHF TGTGCCAGCACCCACGGGTATTCGGGGGGTAGCAATCAGCCCCAGCATTTT - TRBJ1-5 17 - TRBV6-8
CASSARTGQTDTQYF TGTGCCAGCAGTGCCAGGACAGGCCAAACAGATACGCAGTATTTT - TRBJ2-3 15 TRBD1 TRBV6-8
CASTAGGEQFF TGTGCCAGCACCGCCGGGGGTGAGCAGTTCTTC - TRBJ2-1 11 - TRBV12-5
CASSYPRGGHTEAFF TGTGCCAGCAGTTACCCCCGTGGGGGGCACACTGAAGCTTTCTTT - TRBJ1-1 15 - TRBV6-8
CASSQGRQPQHF TGTGCCAGCAGCCAAGGTAGACAGCCCCAGCATTTT once TRBJ1-5 12 - TRBV14
CASRHREGNSPLHF TGTGCCAGCCGTCACAGGGAGGGAAATTCACCCCTCCACTTT - TRBJ1-6 14 - TRBV6-8
CASSYSSGGGYTF TGTGCCAGCAGTTACTCGAGCGGGGGCGGCTACACCTTC once TRBJ1-2 13 - TRBV6-8
CASSSTGVADTEAFF TGCGCCAGCAGCTCGACAGGGGTCGCGGACACTGAAGCTTTCTTT - TRBJ1-1 15 TRBD1 TRBV5-1
CASTVVSNTGELFF TGTGCCAGCACAGTGGTATCGAACACCGGGGAGCTGTTTTTT - TRBJ2-2 14 - TRBV28
CASSWGRDLGNEQFF TGTGCCAGCAGCTGGGGGCGGGATTTGGGCAATGAGCAGTTCTTC - TRBJ2-1 15 - TRBV7-7
CSVGPWASGSTDTQYF TGCAGCGTTGGCCCCTGGGCTAGCGGGAGCACAGATACGCAGTATTTT - TRBJ2-3 16 TRBD2 TRBV29-1
CASSPDRAHSNYGYTF TGTGCCAGCAGCCCTGACAGGGCACACTCTAACTATGGCTACACCTTC - TRBJ1-2 16 TRBD1 TRBV11-3
CASSQCPALPNTGELFF TGCGCCAGCAGCCAATGCCCTGCCCTACCGAACACCGGGGAGCTGTTTTTT once TRBJ2-2 17 - TRBV1
CASSRGRNTEAFF TGTGCCAGCAGCCGTGGGCGGAACACTGAAGCTTTCTTT - TRBJ1-1 13 - TRBV14
CASSIRGTVNTEVFF TGTGCCAGTAGTATTAGAGGGACAGTGAACACTGAAGTTTTCTTT - TRBJ1-1 15 TRBD1 TRBV19
CASSQATGLAKNIQYF TGTGCCAGCAGCCAAGCCACGGGACTAGCCAAAAACATTCAGTACTTC - TRBJ2-4 16 - TRBV14
CASSPGQGGSQPQHF TGTGCCAGCTCACCAGGACAGGGCGGGAGTCAGCCCCAGCATTTT - TRBJ1-5 15 TRBD1 TRBV18
CASSPLGREGTDTQYF TGTGCCAGCAGTCCCCTGGGGCGGGAGGGCACAGATACGCAGTATTTT - TRBJ2-3 16 TRBD2 TRBV28
CASSLGQLSGNTIYF TGTGCCAGCAGCTTGGGGCAGCTCTCTGGAAACACCATATATTTT - TRBJ1-3 15 - TRBV15
CASSHGLTEYF TGTGCCAGCAGCCACGGACTGACGGAGTACTTC once TRBJ2-5 11 - TRBV14
CASSQAISPYGYTF TGTGCCAGCTCACAGGCCATATCACCTTATGGCTACACCTTC - TRBJ1-2 14 - TRBV18
CAWSVEGGNQPQHF TGTGCCTGGAGTGTAGAGGGTGGCAATCAGCCCCAGCATTTT once TRBJ1-5 14 - TRBV30
CASSISGSSGNTIYF TGTGCCAGTAGTATATCAGGGTCTTCCGGAAACACCATATATTTT - TRBJ1-3 15 - TRBV19
CSVEMSPGATGELFF TGCAGCGTTGAAATGTCCCCAGGGGCTACCGGGGAGCTGTTTTTT - TRBJ2-2 15 - TRBV29-1
CASSRDSILTSNQPQHF TGTGCCAGTAGCCGGGACAGCATTTTAACTAGCAATCAGCCCCAGCATTTT - TRBJ1-5 17 TRBD1 TRBV19
CASSYTRDTEAFF TGTGCCAGCAGTTACACAAGGGACACTGAAGCTTTCTTT - TRBJ1-1 13 - TRBV6-8
CASSLGGGGYQPQHF TGTGCCAGCAGCTTGGGTGGGGGGGGATATCAGCCCCAGCATTTT - TRBJ1-5 15 - TRBV11-3
CASIPTRAYQETQYF TGTGCCAGCATCCCCACGAGGGCGTACCAAGAGACCCAGTACTTC - TRBJ2-5 15 - TRBV6-8
CAITKGLAGVTDTQYF TGTGCCATCACTAAAGGACTAGCGGGAGTAACAGATACGCAGTATTTT - TRBJ2-3 16 TRBD2 TRBV6-8